Here is one T cell receptor beta chain with its context. The assay was immunoSEQ multiplex PCR, and TCRdb's table has in-frame clones only and misses some. This sample has roughly 1.5 million clones, with under 99% found just once. Between the trimmed V and J ends, which lost 8 bases and 9 bases, there was a span of 14 bases. The CDR3 is 11 residues long. The germline CDR1 and CDR2 sequences are MGHDK and SYGVNS. This sample is part of a study of shared clonotypes between healthy human individuals. The sequencing input was naive CD4+ T cells sorted from blood. The subset denotes: CD45RA+ positively selected. This sequence originates from a man under 40 in good health. V gene TRBV25-1 combines with J gene TRBJ2-7, with a tentative D call TRBD2 (6 bases). CDR3 sequence: CASAAGMVQYF. CDR3 sequence (DNA): TGTGCCAGCGCAGCGGGCATGGTGCAGTACTTC.